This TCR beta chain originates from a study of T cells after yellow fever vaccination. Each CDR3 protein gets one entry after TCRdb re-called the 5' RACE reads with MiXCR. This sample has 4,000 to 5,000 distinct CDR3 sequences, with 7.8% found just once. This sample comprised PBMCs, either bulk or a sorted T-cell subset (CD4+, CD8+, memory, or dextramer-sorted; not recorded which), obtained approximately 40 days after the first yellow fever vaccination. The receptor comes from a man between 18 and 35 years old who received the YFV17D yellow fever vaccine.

The DNA of the CDR3 is TGTGCCAGCGTAGGGCAGGGCTTAACCTACGAGCAGTACTTC. This encodes CASVGQGLTYEQYF. J is TRBJ2-7 and V is TRBV9, with D maybe TRBD1 (5 bases). The V and J ends lost 7 bases and 2 bases respectively, with 16 bases between them. The length of the CDR3 is 14 residues. Germline lookup yields CDR1 SGDLS and CDR2 YYNGEE. Using reference TRBV9 and TRBJ2-7 for the parts outside the CDR3, the full variable domain is DSGVTQTPKHLITATGQRVTLRCSPRSGDLSVYWYQQSLDQGLQFLIQYYNGEERAKGNILERFSAQQFPDLHSELNLSSLELGDSALYFCASVGQGLTYEQYFGPGTRLTVT.